Below, 20 T cell receptor beta chains from the same sample are listed, as sequenced in a study of blood T cell repertoires in COVID-19. The data were produced by immunoSEQ multiplex PCR, yet TCRdb's version contains in-frame clones alone and is incomplete. The sample holds roughly 140,000 clones, under 90% seen once. The sample was peripheral blood. These receptors came from a human donor in a cohort sampled during active COVID-19.

V usage is TRBV19 and J usage is TRBJ1-2; 7 bases align to TRBD1. The length of the CDR3 is 14 residues. The J segment lost 2 bases and the V segment lost 8 bases, leaving 8 bases of the junction unmatched. Germline CDR1 and CDR2: LNHDA and SQIVND (reference sequence). The DNA of the CDR3 is TGTGCCAGTTGGGACAGAGGGAGGAACTATGGCTACACCTTC. Protein: CASWDRGRNYGYTF.

The gene calls are TRBV11-3 and TRBJ1-4, with D perhaps matching TRBD1 (6 bases). Trimming shortened V by 3 bases and J by 4 bases, and 15 bases separated the two germline ends. Germline CDR1 SGHNT, CDR2 YENEEA. This CDR3 spans 16 amino acids. In DNA form, the CDR3 reads TGTGCCAGCAGCTTCCGACAGGTCCCACTTAATGAAAAACTGTTTTTT. Translated, it gives CASSFRQVPLNEKLFF.

The J gene is TRBJ2-1, the V gene TRBV5-1, with D tentatively TRBD1 (6 bases). Deletions cut 0 bases from V and 4 bases from J, with 8 bases between. There are 14 residues in the CDR3. The germline gives CDR1 SGHRS, CDR2 YFSETQ. The CDR3 protein is CASSLGDTYNEQFF. For the CDR3, the DNA is TGCGCCAGCAGCTTGGGGGACACTTACAATGAGCAGTTCTTC.

This sequence joins TRBV28 and TRBJ1-2; D may be TRBD1 (5 bases). Germline V CDR1 and CDR2: MDHEN, SYDVKM. The germline V and J ends were trimmed by 6 bases and 2 bases, with 13 bases remaining between them. The CDR3 runs 14 residues. In DNA form, the CDR3 reads TGTGCCAGCAGGGATCAAGGGGAAAACTATGGCTACACCTTC. This sequence encodes CASRDQGENYGYTF.

This rearrangement joins TRBV7-9 to TRBJ1-1, with 9 nucleotides matching TRBD1. Trimming removed 1 base from V and 8 bases from J; junction bases left unmatched: 2. Germline V lookup: CDR1 SEHNR, CDR2 FQNEAQ (reference sequence). CDR3 length equals 13 residues. Here the CDR3 DNA reads TGTGCCAGCAGCTTAGTGGACAGGGGAGAAGCTTTCTTT. As protein: CASSLVDRGEAFF.

This clone was detected only a few times. This chain uses TRBV24-1 with TRBJ2-3; 8 bases map to TRBD2. The ends lost 4 bases at V and 1 base at J; junction bases unmatched: 6. The CDR3 covers 16 residues. Germline lookup yields CDR1 KGHDR and CDR2 SFDVKD. The CDR3 here is CATSDPTSGGTDTQYF. The CDR3 DNA sequence: TGTGCCACCAGTGACCCTACTAGCGGAGGCACAGATACGCAGTATTTT.

V is TRBV5-1 and J is TRBJ2-3; D gene uncertain. Looked up from germline, CDR1 is SGHRS and CDR2 is YFSETQ. The CDR3 is made up of 14 amino acids. V lost 4 bases to trimming and J lost 1 base, with 10 bases between them. This CDR3 is CASSAYSGTDTQYF. CDR3 in DNA: TGCGCCAGCAGCGCCTATAGTGGCACAGATACGCAGTATTTT.

V is TRBV12-3 or TRBV12-4 and J is TRBJ2-2; D is undetermined. V shed 6 bases and J shed 5 bases, with 7 bases lying between them. The CDR3 runs to 12 residues. In DNA, the CDR3 is TGTGCCAGCAGCCTCCCGACCGGGGAGCTGTTTTTT. It yields the protein CASSLPTGELFF.

This chain joins TRBV5-1 and TRBJ1-4; D gene unclear. V lost 0 bases and J 4 bases, leaving 10 bases between the germline ends. Germline assignment: CDR1 SGHRS and CDR2 YFSETQ. This CDR3 contains 15 residues. DNA of the CDR3: TGCGCCAGCAGCTTGGACGGTACCGTTAATGAAAAACTGTTTTTT. This encodes CASSLDGTVNEKLFF.

The rearrangement links TRBV7-9 to TRBJ2-4; 9 nucleotides line up with TRBD1. CDR3 size: 18 residues. Germline V gene data show CDR1 as SEHNR and CDR2 as FQNEAQ (reference sequence). The V and J ends lost 3 bases and 3 bases, in that order; junction bases with no gene match: 12. DNA for the CDR3: TGTGCCAGCAGCTTTTTTGGACAGGGGAGTAGAGGCAAAAACATTCAGTACTTC. Its translation is CASSFFGQGSRGKNIQYF.

V usage is TRBV5-1 and J usage is TRBJ1-2; TRBD1 aligns across 8 bases. The junction had 10 bases not matched to a gene; V was cut back by 4 bases and J by 5 bases. CDR1 is SGHRS and CDR2 is YFSETQ in the germline V gene. This CDR3 is built from 15 residues. The CDR3 here is CASSLIRDRPYGYTF. As DNA, the CDR3 is TGCGCCAGCAGCCTCATCCGGGACAGGCCATATGGCTACACCTTC.

The rearrangement joins TRBV6-2 or TRBV6-3 to TRBJ2-7; 9 nucleotides line up with TRBD2. Germline lookup yields CDR1 MNHEY and CDR2 SVGEGT. V dropped 4 bases and J dropped 5; count of bases not matched to a gene: 9. The length of the CDR3 is 15 residues. The chain's CDR3 is CASSSLGVAGDEQYF. CDR3 DNA: TGTGCCAGCAGTTCCCTCGGGGTAGCGGGGGACGAGCAGTACTTC.

The chain joins TRBV6-5 to TRBJ1-6, with a weak D call TRBD1 (6 bases). The length of the CDR3 is 13 residues. From germline, CDR1 is MNHEY and CDR2 SVGAGI. Trimming took off 11 bases at V and 3 bases at J, with 11 bases between the two ends. The CDR3 nucleotides read TGTGCCTGCCAGGACAGCTATAATTCACCCCTCCACTTT. This codes for CACQDSYNSPLHF.

V gene TRBV6-2 or TRBV6-3 combines with J gene TRBJ1-1; 7 nucleotides align to TRBD1. Per the germline V gene, CDR1 is MNHEY and CDR2 is SVGEGT. Unmatched junction bases numbered 9, after V lost 1 base and J lost 1 base. This CDR3 region has 17 residues. The CDR3, as DNA: TGTGCCAGCAGTTACTATTCACAGGGGAAAGGGAACACTGAAGCTTTCTTT. Protein product: CASSYYSQGKGNTEAFF.

This clone appeared a few times. This chain uses TRBV7-8 with TRBJ2-7, with a tentative D call TRBD1 (6 bases). The V end was cut by 5 bases, the J end by 4 bases, with 9 bases between. The CDR3 runs to 12 residues. The germline CDR1 and CDR2 sequences are SGHVS and FQNEAQ. CDR3 sequence (DNA): TGTGCCAGCAGCATGGACAGTTACGAGCAGTACTTC. Its protein product is CASSMDSYEQYF.

This sequence joins TRBV28 and TRBJ2-5; 8 bases match TRBD2. This CDR3 has 15 amino acids. Germline CDR1 is MDHEN and CDR2 is SYDVKM. V lost 6 bases to trimming and J lost 5 bases; unmatched junction nucleotides: 11. The CDR3 reads CASRPLAEGGETQYF. Here the CDR3 DNA reads TGTGCCAGCAGACCACTAGCGGAGGGAGGGGAGACCCAGTACTTC.

This clone was counted only a few times. The chain is built from TRBV4-2 and TRBJ1-2, with D tentatively TRBD1 (6 bases). V dropped 2 bases and J dropped 4 bases, with 17 bases sitting between them. Germline V gene lookup returns CDR1 LGHNA and CDR2 YNFKEQ. The length of the CDR3 is 16 residues. The CDR3 DNA follows: TGTGCCAGCAGCCAACGACAGGCCGTGCTACTCTATGGCTACACCTTC. This encodes CASSQRQAVLLYGYTF.

The rearrangement links TRBV7-9 to TRBJ1-6, with D hard to call. V lost 1 base and J lost 9, with 22 bases in between. The length of the CDR3 is 18 residues. Per germline, CDR1 SEHNR and CDR2 FQNEAQ (reference sequence). For the CDR3, the DNA is TGTGCCAGCAGCTTAGGCACTGGAGGCCGGAGAGGCAGTTCACCCCTCCACTTT. Translation: CASSLGTGGRRGSSPLHF.

The chain is built from TRBV11-3 and TRBJ2-1; 7 nucleotides line up with TRBD2. Germline V CDR1 and CDR2: SGHNT, YENEEA. This CDR3 region has 13 residues. Trimming removed 5 bases from V and 9 bases from J; junction bases left unmatched: 7. The CDR3, as DNA: TGTGCCAGCAGCCGGACTAGTCAGGGTGAGCAGTTCTTC. Its protein is CASSRTSQGEQFF.

The chain carries TRBV30 and TRBJ2-1; 7 bases are shared with TRBD2. There are 12 residues in the CDR3. Looked up from germline, CDR1 is GTSNPN and CDR2 is SVGIG (reference sequence). Trimming at V came to 4 bases and at J to 8 bases, leaving 5 bases not matched to a gene. This CDR3 reads CAWTGGFDEQFF. In DNA, the CDR3 is TGTGCCTGGACGGGGGGTTTCGATGAGCAGTTCTTC. The full variable domain, with the rest looked up from reference TRBV30 and TRBJ2-1, is SQTIHQWPATLVQPVGSPLSLECTVEGTSNPNLYWYRQAAGRGLQLLFYSVGIGQISSEVPQNLSASRPQDRQFILSSKKLLLSDSGFYLCAWTGGFDEQFFGPGTRLTVL.